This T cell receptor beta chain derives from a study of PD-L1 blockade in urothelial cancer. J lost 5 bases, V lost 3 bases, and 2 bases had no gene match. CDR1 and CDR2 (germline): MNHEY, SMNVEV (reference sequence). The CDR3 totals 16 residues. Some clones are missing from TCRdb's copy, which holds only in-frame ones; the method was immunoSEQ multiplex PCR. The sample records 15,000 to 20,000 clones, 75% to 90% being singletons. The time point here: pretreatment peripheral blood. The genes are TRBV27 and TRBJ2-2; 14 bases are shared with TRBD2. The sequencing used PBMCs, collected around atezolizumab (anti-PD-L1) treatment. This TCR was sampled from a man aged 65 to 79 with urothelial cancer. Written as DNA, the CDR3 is TGTGCCAGCAGTTTTTGGACTAGCGGGGGGACCGGGGAGCTGTTTTTT. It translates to CASSFWTSGGTGELFF.